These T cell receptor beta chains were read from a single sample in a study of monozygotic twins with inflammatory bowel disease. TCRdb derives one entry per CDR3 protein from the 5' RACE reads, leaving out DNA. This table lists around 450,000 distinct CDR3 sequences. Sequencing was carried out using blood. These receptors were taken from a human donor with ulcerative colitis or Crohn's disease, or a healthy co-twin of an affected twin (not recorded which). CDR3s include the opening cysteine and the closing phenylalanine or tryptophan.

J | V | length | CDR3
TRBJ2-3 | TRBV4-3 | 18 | CASSQDLGGISSTDTQYF
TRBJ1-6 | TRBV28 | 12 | CATADGYSPLHF
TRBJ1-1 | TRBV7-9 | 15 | CASSQTGGGGTEAFF
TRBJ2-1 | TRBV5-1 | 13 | CASSIGGLNEQFF
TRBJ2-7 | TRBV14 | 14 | CASSPTGGSYEQYF
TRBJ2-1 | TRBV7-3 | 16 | CASSLPAVSSYNEQFF
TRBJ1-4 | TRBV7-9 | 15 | CASSQSGGYNEKLFF
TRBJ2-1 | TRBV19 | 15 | CASSDSGGAIYEQFF
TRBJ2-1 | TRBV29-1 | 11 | CSVAQNNEQFF
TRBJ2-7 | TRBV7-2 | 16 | CASSFRGVVGSVEQYF
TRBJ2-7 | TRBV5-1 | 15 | CASSLQGTGLYEQYF
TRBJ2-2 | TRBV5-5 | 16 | CASSLMEKANTGELFF
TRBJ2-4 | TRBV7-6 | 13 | CASSSLTGSLQYF
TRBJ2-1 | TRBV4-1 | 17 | CASSRGLAGGTYNEQFF
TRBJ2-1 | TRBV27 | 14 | CASNGLAPNGEQFF
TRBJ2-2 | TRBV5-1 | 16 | CASSRAVNGVVGELFF
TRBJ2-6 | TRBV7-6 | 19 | CASTLSKTGFSSGANVLTF
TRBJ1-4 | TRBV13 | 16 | CASSLGPRGAEEKLFF
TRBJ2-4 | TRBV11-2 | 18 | CASSLVRDRGGGKNIQYF
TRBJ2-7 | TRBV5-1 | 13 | CASSLDVGYEQYF
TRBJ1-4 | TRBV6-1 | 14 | CASRPGEVREKLFF
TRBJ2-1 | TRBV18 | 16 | CASSTGTSGVLDEQFF
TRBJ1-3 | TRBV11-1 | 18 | CASSPRISDSSDGNTIYF
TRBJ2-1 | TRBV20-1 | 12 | CSGGTSGSEQFF
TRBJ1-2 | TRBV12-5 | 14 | CASGSRAPLEAYTF
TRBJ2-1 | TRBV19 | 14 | CASSTGTAYNEQFF
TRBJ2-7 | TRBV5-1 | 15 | CASSLEAPDSYEQYF
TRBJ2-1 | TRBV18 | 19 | CASSPRVVRDSSSYNEQFF
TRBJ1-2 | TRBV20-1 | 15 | CSAPLGGDRDYGYTF